Given below is one T cell receptor beta chain in context. The source of the sample is a study of blood T cell repertoires in COVID-19. Study-wide background: Material from acute and convalescent COVID-19 was sourced from the United States, Italy and Spain. PBMCs, B-cell-depleted T cells, or T cells were the source of the cDNA or gDNA that made up the material.

CDR3 size: 16 residues. Looked up from germline, CDR1 is SGHTA and CDR2 is FQGNSA. The ends were cut back, 1 base at V and 4 bases at J, with 16 bases in the middle. Original processing notes: Cell counts per sample came from amplifying reference gene primers. Some clones are missing from TCRdb's copy, which holds only in-frame ones; the method was immunoSEQ multiplex PCR. V, J and clone size were drawn from that table, and D and trimming were deduced from the DNA. Among fewer than 120,000 clones, approximately 79% were seen once, and the ten largest hold roughly 17%. V usage is TRBV7-2 and J usage is TRBJ1-2, with D unresolved. Sequencing was performed on peripheral blood. The TCR comes from a woman of 80 years or more with active or convalescent COVID-19. This CDR3 reads CASSLVYAGSSYGYTF. CDR3 nucleotides: TGTGCCAGCAGCTTAGTTTACGCGGGCAGTTCCTATGGCTACACCTTC.